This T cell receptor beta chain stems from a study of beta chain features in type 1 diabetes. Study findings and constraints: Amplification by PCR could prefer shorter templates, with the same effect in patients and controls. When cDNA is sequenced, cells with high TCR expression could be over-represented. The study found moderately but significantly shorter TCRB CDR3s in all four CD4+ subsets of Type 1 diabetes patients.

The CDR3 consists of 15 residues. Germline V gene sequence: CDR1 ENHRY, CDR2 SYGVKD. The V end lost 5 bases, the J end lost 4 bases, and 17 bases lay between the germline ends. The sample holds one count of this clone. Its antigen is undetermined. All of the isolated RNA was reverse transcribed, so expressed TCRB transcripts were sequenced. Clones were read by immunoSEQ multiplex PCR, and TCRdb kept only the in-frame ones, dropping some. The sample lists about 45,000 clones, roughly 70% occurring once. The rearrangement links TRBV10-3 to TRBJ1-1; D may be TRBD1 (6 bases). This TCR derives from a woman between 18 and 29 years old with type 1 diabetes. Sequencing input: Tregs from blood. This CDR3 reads CAISRAGGASTEAFF. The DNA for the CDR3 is TGTGCCATCAGTCGAGCCGGGGGGGCATCCACTGAAGCTTTCTTT.